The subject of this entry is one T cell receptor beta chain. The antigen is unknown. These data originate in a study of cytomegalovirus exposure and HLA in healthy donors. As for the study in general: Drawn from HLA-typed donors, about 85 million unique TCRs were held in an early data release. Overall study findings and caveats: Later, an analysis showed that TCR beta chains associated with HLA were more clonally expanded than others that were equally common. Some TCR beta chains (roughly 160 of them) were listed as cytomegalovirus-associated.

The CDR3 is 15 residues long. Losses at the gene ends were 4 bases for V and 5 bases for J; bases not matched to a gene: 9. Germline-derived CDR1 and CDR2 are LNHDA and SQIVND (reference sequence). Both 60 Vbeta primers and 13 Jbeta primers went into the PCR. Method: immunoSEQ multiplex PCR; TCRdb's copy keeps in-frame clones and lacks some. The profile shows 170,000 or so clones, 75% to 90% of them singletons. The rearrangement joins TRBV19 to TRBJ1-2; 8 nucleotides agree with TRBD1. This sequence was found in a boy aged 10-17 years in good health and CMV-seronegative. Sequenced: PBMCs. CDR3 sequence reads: CASSNSQGAWYGYTF. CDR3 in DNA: TGTGCCAGTAGTAATAGCCAGGGGGCTTGGTATGGCTACACCTTC.